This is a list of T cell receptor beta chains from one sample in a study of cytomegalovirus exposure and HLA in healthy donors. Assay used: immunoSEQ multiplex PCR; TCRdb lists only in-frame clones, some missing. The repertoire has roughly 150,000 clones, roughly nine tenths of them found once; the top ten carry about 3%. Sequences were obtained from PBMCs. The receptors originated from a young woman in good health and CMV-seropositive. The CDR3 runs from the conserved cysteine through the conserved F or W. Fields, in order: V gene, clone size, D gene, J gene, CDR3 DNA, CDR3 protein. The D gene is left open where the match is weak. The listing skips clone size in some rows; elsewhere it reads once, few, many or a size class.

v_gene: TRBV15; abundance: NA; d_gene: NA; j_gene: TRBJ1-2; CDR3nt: TGTGCCACCAGCAGAGATCATCCAGGGGAAAATGGCTACACCTTC; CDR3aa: CATSRDHPGENGYTF
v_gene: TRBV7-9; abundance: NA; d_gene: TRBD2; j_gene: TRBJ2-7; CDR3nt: TGTGCCAGCAGCCGATGGGAGGGGAACTCCTACGAGCAGTACTTC; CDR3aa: CASSRWEGNSYEQYF
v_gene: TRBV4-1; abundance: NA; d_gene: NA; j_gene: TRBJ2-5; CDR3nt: TGCGCCAGCAGCCAAGATCGATGGCAGACCCAGTACTTC; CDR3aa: CASSQDRWQTQYF
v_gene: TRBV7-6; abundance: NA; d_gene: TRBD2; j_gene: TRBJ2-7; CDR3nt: TGTGCCAGCAGGGCTAGCGGGACCTACGAGCAGTACTTC; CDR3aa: CASRASGTYEQYF
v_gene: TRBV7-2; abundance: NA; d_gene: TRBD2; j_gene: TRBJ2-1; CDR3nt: TGTGCCAGCAGCTTTGGACTAGCGGGAGGTAACAATGAGCAGTTCTTC; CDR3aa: CASSFGLAGGNNEQFF
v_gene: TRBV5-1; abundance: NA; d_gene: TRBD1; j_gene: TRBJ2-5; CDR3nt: TGCGCCAGCAGGTTAGGGACAGGCGTTTGGGAGACCCAGTACTTC; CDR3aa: CASRLGTGVWETQYF
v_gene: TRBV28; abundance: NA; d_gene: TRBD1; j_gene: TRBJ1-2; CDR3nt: TGTGCCATCAACAGGGGGTTTTATGGCTACACCTTC; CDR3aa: CAINRGFYGYTF
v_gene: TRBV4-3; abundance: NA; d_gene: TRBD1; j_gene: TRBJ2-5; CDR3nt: TGCGCCAGCAGCCAGGCTACAAGGGGGCGCAGAGGTGAGACCCAGTACTTC; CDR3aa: CASSQATRGRRGETQYF
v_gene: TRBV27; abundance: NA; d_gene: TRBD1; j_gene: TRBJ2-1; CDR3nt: TGTGCCAGCAGCCCCGGGACAGGTTACAATGAGCAGTTCTTC; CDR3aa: CASSPGTGYNEQFF
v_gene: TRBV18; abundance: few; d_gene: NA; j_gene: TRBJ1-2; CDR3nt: TGTGCCAGCTCACCCCGACAGGACGTAGACTATGGCTACACCTTC; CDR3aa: CASSPRQDVDYGYTF
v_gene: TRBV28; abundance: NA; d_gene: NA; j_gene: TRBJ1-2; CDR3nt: TGTGCCAGCAGTTTTGGGGCGGGAGCTAACTATGGCTACACCTTC; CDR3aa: CASSFGAGANYGYTF
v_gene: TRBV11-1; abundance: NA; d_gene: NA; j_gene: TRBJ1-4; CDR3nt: TGTGCCAGCAGCGATTACCGGCAGGGCGAAAATGAAAAACTGTTTTTT; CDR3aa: CASSDYRQGENEKLFF
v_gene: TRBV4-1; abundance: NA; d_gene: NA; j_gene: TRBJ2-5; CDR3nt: TGCGCCAGCAGCCAACGAGCGGAAGAGACCCAGTACTTC; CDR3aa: CASSQRAEETQYF
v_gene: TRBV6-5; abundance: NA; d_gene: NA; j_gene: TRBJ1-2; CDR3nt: TGTGCCAGCAGTTATAAAGGGGATGGCTACACCTTC; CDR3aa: CASSYKGDGYTF
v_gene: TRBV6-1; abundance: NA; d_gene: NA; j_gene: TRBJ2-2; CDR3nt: TGTGCCAGCAGGAAGGGTGGGAGCACCGGGGAGCTGTTTTTT; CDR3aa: CASRKGGSTGELFF
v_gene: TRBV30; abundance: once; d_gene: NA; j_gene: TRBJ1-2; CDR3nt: TGTGCCTGGAGTTCCCTTAACTATGGCTACACCTTC; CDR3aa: CAWSSLNYGYTF
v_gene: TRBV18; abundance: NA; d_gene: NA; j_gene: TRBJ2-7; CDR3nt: TGTGCCACCTCCCCAGGCAGGGAAAACGAGCAGTACTTC; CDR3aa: CATSPGRENEQYF
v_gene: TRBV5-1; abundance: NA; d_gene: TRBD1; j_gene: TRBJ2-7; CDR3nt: TGCGCCAGCAGCCCGGGGCCGGGACAGGGCCCCTACGAGCAGTACTTC; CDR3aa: CASSPGPGQGPYEQYF
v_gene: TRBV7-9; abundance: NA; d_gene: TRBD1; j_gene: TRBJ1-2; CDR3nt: TGTGCCAGCAGCTTACCCCTACAGACAGGGACGAAAGGCTACACCTTC; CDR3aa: CASSLPLQTGTKGYTF
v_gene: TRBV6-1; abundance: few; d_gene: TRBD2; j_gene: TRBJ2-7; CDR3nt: TGTGCCAGCAGGCCGGGGGGAGCCTACGAGCAGTACTTC; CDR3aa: CASRPGGAYEQYF
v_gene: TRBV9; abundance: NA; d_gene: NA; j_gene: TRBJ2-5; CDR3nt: TGTGCCAGCAGCGTAGACCAGGGCCCAAAAGAGACCCAGTACTTC; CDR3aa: CASSVDQGPKETQYF
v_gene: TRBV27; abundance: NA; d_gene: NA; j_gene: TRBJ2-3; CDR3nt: TGTGCCAGCAGTTTGGGGCAGGGGGGTTCGGATACGCAGTATTTT; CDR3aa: CASSLGQGGSDTQYF
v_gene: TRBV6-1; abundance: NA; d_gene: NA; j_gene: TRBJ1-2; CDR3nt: TGTGCCAGCAGAGCCGACAGGATTTCTTATGGCTACACCTTC; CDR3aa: CASRADRISYGYTF
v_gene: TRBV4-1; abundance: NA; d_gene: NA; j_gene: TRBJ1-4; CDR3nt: TGCGCCAGCAGCCAAGGCAAGGAAGGGGTCATGAATGAAAAACTGTTTTTT; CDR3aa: CASSQGKEGVMNEKLFF
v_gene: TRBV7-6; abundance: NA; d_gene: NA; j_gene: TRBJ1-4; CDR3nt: TGTGCCAGCAGCCCCCATAATGAAAAACTGTTTTTT; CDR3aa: CASSPHNEKLFF